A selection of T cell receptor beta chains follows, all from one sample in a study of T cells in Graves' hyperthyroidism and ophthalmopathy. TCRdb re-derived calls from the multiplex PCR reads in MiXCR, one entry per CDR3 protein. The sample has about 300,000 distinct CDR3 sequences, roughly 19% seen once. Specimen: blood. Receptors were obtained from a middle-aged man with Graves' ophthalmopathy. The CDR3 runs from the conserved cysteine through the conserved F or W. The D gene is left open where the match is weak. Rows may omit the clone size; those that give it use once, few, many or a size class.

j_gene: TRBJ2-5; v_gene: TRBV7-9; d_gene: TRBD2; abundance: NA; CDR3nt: TGTGCCAGCAGCCCGGCGGGTAGCGGGAGCGTTGAGACCCAGTACTTC; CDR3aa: CASSPAGSGSVETQYF
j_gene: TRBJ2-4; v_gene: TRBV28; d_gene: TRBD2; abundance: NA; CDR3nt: TGTGCCAGCAGGGGGGGGGGACTAGCGGCCGTCAAAAACATTCAGTACTTC; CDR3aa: CASRGGGLAAVKNIQYF
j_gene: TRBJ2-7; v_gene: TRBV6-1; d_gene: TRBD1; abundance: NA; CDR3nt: TGTGCCAGCAGACCCGGGACAGGATGGTCCTACGAGCAGTACTTC; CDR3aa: CASRPGTGWSYEQYF
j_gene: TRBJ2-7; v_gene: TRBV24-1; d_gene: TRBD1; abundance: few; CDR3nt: TGTGCCACCAGTGATTCGACAGGGATTTTGAGGGAGCAGTACTTC; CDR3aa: CATSDSTGILREQYF
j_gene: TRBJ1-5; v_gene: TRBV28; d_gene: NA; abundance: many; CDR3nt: TGTGCCAGCAGTTTATATGGGGGCTGGGATCAGCCCCAGCATTTT; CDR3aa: CASSLYGGWDQPQHF
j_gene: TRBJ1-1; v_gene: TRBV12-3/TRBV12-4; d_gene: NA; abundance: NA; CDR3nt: TGTGCCAGCAGCTCTAACAGGGACGGGGGCACTGAAGCTTTCTTT; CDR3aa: CASSSNRDGGTEAFF
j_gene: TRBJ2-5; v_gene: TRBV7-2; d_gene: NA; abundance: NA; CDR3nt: TGTGCCAGCAGCTCTCAATTACAAGAGACCCAGTACTTC; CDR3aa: CASSSQLQETQYF
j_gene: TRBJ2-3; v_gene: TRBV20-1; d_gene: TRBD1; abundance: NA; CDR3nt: TGCAGTGCTAGAGACCCCAACAGGGGTCTATCTAGCACAGATACGCAGTATTTT; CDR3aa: CSARDPNRGLSSTDTQYF
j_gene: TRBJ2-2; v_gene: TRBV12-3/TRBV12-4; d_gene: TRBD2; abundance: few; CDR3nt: TGTGCCAGCAGTTTGCGGGGGGAAGGCGGGGAGCTGTTTTTT; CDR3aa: CASSLRGEGGELFF
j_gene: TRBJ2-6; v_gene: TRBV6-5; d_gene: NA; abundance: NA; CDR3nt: TGTGCCAGCAGTTACATTATGGATGGGGCCAACGTCCTGACTTTC; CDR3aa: CASSYIMDGANVLTF
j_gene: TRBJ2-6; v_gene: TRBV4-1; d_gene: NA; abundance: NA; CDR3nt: TGCGCCAGCAGTAACCCGACTCGACAGCGCAGCTGGGCCAACGTCCTGACTTTC; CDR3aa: CASSNPTRQRSWANVLTF
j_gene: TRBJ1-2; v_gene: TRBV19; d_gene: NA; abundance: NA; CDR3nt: TGTGCCAGTAGTATAGAGAAGGAGGGGTCCTATGGCTACACCTTC; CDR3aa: CASSIEKEGSYGYTF
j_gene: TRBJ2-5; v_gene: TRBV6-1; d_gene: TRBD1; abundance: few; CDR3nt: TGTGCCAGCAGTTGGCCGACAGGGGGCAAAGAGACCCAGTACTTC; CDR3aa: CASSWPTGGKETQYF
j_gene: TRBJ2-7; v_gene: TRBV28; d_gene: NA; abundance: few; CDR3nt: TGTGCCAGCACCCCCCGGCCGTCCTACGAGCAGTACTTC; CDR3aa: CASTPRPSYEQYF
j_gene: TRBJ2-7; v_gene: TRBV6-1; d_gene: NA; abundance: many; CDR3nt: TGTGCCAGCAGTGGGGTTCGTGACAGAGGTAATCGCGAGCAGTACTTC; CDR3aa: CASSGVRDRGNREQYF
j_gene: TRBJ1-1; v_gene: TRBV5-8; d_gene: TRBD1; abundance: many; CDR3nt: TGTGCCAGCAGCTTGTCCGCGACAGGGGGGAACACTGAAGCTTTCTTT; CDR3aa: CASSLSATGGNTEAFF
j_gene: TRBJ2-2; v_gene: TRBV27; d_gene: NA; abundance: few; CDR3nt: TGTGCCAGCCCTTGGCTAGCCCGCCGGGAGCTGTTTTTT; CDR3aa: CASPWLARRELFF
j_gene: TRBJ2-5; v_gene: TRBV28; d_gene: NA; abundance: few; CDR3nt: TGTGCCAGCAGCTATTCGGGGGACGGAGAGACCCAGTACTTC; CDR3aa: CASSYSGDGETQYF
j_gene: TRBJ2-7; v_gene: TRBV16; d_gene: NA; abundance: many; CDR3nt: TGTGCCAGCAGCCAATCGACGGACTACTCCTACGAGCAGTACTTC; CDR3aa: CASSQSTDYSYEQYF
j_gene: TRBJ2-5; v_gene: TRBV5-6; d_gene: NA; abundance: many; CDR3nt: TGTGCCAGCAGCACCTCTGAGACCCAGTACTTC; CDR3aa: CASSTSETQYF
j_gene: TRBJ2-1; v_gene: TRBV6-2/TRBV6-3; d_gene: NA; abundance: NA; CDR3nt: TGTGCCAGCAGTTATTTTGGGGCGAATGAGCAGTTCTTC; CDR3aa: CASSYFGANEQFF
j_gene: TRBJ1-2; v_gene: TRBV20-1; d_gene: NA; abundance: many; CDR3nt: TGCAGTGCGCATACTCCAGACTATGGCTACACCTTC; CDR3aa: CSAHTPDYGYTF
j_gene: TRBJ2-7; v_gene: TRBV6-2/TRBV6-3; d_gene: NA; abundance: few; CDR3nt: TGTGCCAGCAGTTACTCGGGGCATTTAGCCTACGAGCAGTACTTC; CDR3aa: CASSYSGHLAYEQYF
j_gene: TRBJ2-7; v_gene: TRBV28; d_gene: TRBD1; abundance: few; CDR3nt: TGTGCCAGCAGTTTGACAGGGGAACGCTACGAGCAGTACTTC; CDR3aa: CASSLTGERYEQYF
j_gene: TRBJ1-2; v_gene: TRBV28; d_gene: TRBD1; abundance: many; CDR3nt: TGTGCCAGCATCCCAGGGGGCGGCTATGGCTACACCTTC; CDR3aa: CASIPGGGYGYTF
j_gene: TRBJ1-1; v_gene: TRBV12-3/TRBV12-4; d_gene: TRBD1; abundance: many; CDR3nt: TGTGCCAGCAGACCGGGACAGGGATTGGGGAACACTGAAGCTTTCTTT; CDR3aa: CASRPGQGLGNTEAFF
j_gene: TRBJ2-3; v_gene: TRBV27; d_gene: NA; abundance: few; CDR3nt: TGTGCCAGCAGCTACAATAGCCGGGGAAGCACAGATACGCAGTATTTT; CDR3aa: CASSYNSRGSTDTQYF
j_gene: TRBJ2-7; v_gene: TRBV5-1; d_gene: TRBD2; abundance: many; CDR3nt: TGCGCCAGCAGCTTGGAACTAGCGTCTAACGAGCAGTACTTC; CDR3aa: CASSLELASNEQYF
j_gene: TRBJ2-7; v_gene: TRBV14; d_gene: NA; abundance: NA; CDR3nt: TGTGCCAGCAAAAAACAGGGTGGCGACGAGCAGTACTTC; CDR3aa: CASKKQGGDEQYF
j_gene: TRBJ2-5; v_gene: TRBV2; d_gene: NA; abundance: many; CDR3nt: TGTGCCAGCAGTGGGGTGGCGGCCCAGTACTTC; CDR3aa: CASSGVAAQYF
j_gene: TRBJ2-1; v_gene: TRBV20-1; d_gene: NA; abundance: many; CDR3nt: TGCAGTGCTAGACCTCGGACCGGGAATGAGCAGTTCTTC; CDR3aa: CSARPRTGNEQFF
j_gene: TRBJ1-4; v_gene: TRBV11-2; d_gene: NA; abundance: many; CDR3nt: TGTGCCAGCAGCTTAGATGGGGCTTCTGGAGAAAAACTGTTTTTT; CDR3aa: CASSLDGASGEKLFF
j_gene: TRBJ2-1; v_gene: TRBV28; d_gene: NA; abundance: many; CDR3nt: TGTGCCAGCACCATTAGGACAGAAGTCTACAATGAGCAGTTCTTC; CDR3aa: CASTIRTEVYNEQFF
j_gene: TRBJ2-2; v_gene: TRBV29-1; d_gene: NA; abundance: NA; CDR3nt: TGCAGCGTTACTCAATTGGCCTCGAACACCGGGGAGCTGTTTTTT; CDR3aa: CSVTQLASNTGELFF
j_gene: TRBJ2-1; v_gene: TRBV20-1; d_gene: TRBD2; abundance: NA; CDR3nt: TGCAGTGCTAGACTAGCGGGAGCCGGGTCCTACAATGAGCAGTTCTTC; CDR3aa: CSARLAGAGSYNEQFF
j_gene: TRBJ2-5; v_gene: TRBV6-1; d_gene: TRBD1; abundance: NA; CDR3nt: TGTGCCAGCAGTACCGGACAGGGAGTACGGACCCAGTACTTC; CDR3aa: CASSTGQGVRTQYF
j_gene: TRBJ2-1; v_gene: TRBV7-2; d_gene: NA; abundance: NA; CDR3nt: TGTGCCAGCAGCTTAGTAGGCCCTGGGCTAGCCAATGAGCAGTTCTTC; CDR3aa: CASSLVGPGLANEQFF
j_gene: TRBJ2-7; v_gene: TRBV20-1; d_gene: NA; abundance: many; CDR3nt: TGCAGTGCTCCTGGTTGGGGAGAATACGAGCAGTACTTC; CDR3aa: CSAPGWGEYEQYF
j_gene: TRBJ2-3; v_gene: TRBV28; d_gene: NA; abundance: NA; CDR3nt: TGTGCCAGCAGTCGTAGCACAGATCCGCAGTATTTT; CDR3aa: CASSRSTDPQYF
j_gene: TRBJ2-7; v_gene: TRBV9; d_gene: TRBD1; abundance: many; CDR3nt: TGTGCCAGCAGCGTAGCAGGGGGCGGCGAGCAGTACTTC; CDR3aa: CASSVAGGGEQYF
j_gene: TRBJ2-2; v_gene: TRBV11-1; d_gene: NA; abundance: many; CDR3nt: TGTGCCAGCAGCTTAGCATTCACCGGGGAGCTGTTTTTT; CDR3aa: CASSLAFTGELFF
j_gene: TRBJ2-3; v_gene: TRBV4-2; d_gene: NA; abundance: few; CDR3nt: TGTGCCAGCAGCCAAGGCCTTCAGACTTATACGCAGTATTTT; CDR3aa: CASSQGLQTYTQYF
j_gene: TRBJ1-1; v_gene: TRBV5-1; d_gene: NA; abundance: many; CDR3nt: TGCGCCAGCAGCTTGGTAGACATGAACACTGAAGCTTTCTTT; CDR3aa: CASSLVDMNTEAFF
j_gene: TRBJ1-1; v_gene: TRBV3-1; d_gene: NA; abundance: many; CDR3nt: TGTGCCAGCAGCCAAGCGTACGGAGGGGGTTTGAACACTGAAGCTTTCTTT; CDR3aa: CASSQAYGGGLNTEAFF
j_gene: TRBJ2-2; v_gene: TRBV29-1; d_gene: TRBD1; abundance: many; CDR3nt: TGCAGCGTTGACCCGACAGGGGTTGGCACCGGGGAGCTGTTTTTT; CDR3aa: CSVDPTGVGTGELFF
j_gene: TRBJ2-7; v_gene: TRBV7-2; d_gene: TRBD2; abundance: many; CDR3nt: TGTGCCAGCACCGGACTAGCGGGAGGGTGGGAGCAGTACTTC; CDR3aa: CASTGLAGGWEQYF
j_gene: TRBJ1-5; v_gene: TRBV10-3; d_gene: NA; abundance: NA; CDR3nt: TGTGCCATCAGTGATCCGACGGTGAATCAGCCCCAGCATTTT; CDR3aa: CAISDPTVNQPQHF
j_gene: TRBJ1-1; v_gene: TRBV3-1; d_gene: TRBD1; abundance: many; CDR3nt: TGTGCCAGCAGCCGGGACAGGCAGAACACTGAAGCTTTCTTT; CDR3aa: CASSRDRQNTEAFF
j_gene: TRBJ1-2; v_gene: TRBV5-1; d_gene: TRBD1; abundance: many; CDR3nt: TGCGCCAGCACCCAAGGGACAGGGGTAGACTACACCTTC; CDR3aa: CASTQGTGVDYTF
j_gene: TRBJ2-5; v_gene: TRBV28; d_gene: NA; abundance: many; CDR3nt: TGTGCCAGCAGCTTACTCACAGGGAAGGAGACCCAGTACTTC; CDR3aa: CASSLLTGKETQYF
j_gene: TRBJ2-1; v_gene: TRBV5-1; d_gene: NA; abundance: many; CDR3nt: TGCGCCAGCACCAGGGACCCGGGGGCCTCCTACAATGAGCAGTTCTTC; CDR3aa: CASTRDPGASYNEQFF
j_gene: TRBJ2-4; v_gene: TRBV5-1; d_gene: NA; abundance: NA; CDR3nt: TGTGCCAGCAGCGTAGGAGCGACGATTGGCAACATTCAGTACTTC; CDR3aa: CASSVGATIGNIQYF
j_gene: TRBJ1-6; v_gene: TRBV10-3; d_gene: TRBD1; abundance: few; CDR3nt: TGTGCCATCAGTGAAGGGGACAGGTCTAATTCACCCCTCCACTTT; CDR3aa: CAISEGDRSNSPLHF